This paragraph reports one T cell receptor (beta chain). The data are from a study of blood T cell repertoires in COVID-19. This CDR3 contains 14 residues. J gave up 7 bases and V 8 bases, and 8 bases lay outside the gene matches. The germline gives CDR1 SNHLY, CDR2 FYNNEI. Original handling: It was from reference gene primer amplification that nucleated cell counts were estimated. Some clones are missing from TCRdb's copy, which holds only in-frame ones; the method was immunoSEQ multiplex PCR. The DNA was the basis for D and trimming; V, J and clone size are from that table. Of about 73,000 clones in the sample, 65% to 90% are singletons; the top ten hold around 5.6%.

The sequencing sample was made of peripheral blood. The TCR was taken from a woman in her fifties or sixties with acute or convalescent COVID-19. The J gene is TRBJ2-1, the V gene TRBV2; TRBD2 matches at 10 bases. The CDR3 loop reads CASGALAGVNEQFF. The CDR3, as DNA: TGTGCCAGCGGGGCCCTAGCGGGGGTAAATGAGCAGTTCTTC.